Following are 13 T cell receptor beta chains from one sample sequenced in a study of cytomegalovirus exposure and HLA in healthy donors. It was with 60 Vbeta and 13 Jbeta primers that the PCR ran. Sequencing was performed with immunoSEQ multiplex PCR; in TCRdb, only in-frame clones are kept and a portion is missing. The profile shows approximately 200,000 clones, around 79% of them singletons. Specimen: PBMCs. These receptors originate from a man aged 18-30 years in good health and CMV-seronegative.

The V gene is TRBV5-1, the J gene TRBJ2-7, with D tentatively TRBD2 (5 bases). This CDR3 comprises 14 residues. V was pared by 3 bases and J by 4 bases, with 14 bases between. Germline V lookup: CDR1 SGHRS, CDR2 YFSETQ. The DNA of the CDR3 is TGCGCCAGCAGCTCGGACTCGAGCCCTTACGAGCAGTACTTC. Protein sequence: CASSSDSSPYEQYF. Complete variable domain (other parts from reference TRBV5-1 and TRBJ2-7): KAGVTQTPRYLIKTRGQQVTLSCSPISGHRSVSWYQQTPGQGLQFLFEYFSETQRNKGNFPGRFSGRQFSNSRSEMNVSTLELGDSALYLCASSSDSSPYEQYFGPGTRLTVT.

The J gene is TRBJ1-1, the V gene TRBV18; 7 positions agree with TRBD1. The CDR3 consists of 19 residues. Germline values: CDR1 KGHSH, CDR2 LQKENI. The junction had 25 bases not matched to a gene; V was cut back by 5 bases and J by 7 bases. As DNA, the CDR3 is TGTGCCAGCTCATCCATAACACCGGGGTCAGGGGGAAGGTTTGGTGAAGCTTTCTTT. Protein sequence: CASSSITPGSGGRFGEAFF.

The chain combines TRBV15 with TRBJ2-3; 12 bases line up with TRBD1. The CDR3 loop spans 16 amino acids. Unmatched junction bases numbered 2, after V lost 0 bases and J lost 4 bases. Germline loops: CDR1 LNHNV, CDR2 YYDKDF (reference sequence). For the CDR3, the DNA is TGTGCCACCAGCAGAGAGGGACAGGGGGCTGCAGATACGCAGTATTTT. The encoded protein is CATSREGQGAADTQYF.

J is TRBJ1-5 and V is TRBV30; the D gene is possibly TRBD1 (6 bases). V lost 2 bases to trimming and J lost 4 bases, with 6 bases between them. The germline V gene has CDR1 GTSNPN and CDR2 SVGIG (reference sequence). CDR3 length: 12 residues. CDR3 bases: TGTGCCTGGAGTAGGGGGAATCAGCCCCAGCATTTT. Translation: CAWSRGNQPQHF.

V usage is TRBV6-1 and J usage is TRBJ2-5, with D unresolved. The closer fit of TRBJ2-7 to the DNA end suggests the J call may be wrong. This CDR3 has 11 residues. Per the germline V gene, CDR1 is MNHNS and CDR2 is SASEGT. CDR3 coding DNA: TGTGCCAGCAGTTTACTCTACGAGCAGTACTTC. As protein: CASSLLYEQYF.

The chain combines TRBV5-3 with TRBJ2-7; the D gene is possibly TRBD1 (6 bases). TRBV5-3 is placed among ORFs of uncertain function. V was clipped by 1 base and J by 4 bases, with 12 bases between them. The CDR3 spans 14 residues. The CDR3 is CARSLRAGVYEQYF. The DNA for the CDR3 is TGTGCCAGAAGCTTGCGGGCAGGGGTGTACGAGCAGTACTTC.

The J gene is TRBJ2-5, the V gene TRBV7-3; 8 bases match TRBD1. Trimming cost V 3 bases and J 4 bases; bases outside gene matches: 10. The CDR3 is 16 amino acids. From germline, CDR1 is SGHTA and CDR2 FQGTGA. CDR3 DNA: TGTGCCAGCAGCTTGATGGACAGGGCGGTGAGAGAGACCCAGTACTTC. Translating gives CASSLMDRAVRETQYF.

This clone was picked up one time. The CDR3 sequence: CASGRDRGSAIDEQFF. CDR3 nucleotide sequence: TGTGCTAGTGGGCGGGACAGGGGATCGGCCATTGATGAGCAGTTCTTC. The V gene is TRBV12-5, the J gene TRBJ2-1, with TRBD1 matching over 10 bases. The CDR3 runs 16 residues. The germline CDR1 and CDR2 sequences are LGHNT and FRNRAP. The ends lost 6 bases at V and 8 bases at J; junction bases unmatched: 13. Looking up the rest from reference TRBV12-5 and TRBJ2-1 gives the full variable domain: DARVTQTPRHKVTEMGQEVTMRCQPILGHNTVFWYRQTMMQGLELLAYFRNRAPLDDSGMPKDRFSAEMPDATLATLKIQPSEPRDSAVYFCASGRDRGSAIDEQFFGPGTRLTVL.

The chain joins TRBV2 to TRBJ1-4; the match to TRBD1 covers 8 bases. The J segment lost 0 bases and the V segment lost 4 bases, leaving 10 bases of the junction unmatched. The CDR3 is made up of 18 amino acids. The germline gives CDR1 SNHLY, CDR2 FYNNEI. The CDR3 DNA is TGTGCCAGCAGTGCCAGGGGGCGATTCTATGCAACTAATGAAAAACTGTTTTTT. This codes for CASSARGRFYATNEKLFF.

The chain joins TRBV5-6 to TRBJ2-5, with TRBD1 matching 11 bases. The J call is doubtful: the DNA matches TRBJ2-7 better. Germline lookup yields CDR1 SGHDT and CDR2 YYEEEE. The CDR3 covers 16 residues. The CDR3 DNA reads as TGTGCCAGCAGCCGGGGGCCGGGACAGGGGGCCTACGAGCAGTACTTC. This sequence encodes CASSRGPGQGAYEQYF.

The chain's CDR3 is CASSEHRGRTDTQYF. DNA for the CDR3: TGTGCCAGCAGCGAACACAGGGGGCGCACAGATACGCAGTATTTT. The chain has TRBV7-6 and TRBJ2-3, with 9 bases matching TRBD1. CDR1 SGHVS and CDR2 FNYEAQ come from the germline V gene. The CDR3 is 15 residues long. J lost 1 base, V lost 5 bases, and 4 bases had no gene match. Complete variable domain (other parts from reference TRBV7-6 and TRBJ2-3): GAGVSQSPRYKVTKRGQDVALRCDPISGHVSLYWYRQALGQGPEFLTYFNYEAQQDKSGLPNDRFSAERPEGSISTLTIQRTEQRDSAMYRCASSEHRGRTDTQYFGPGTRLTVL.

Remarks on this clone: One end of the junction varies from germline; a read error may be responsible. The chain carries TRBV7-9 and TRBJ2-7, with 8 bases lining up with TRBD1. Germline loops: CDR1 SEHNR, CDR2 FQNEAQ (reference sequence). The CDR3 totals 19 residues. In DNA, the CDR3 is TGTTCCAGCAGCCCAGGATCCGGCAGGGGGCCCGGGGAAGTCTCCGAGCAGTACTTC. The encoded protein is CSSSPGSGRGPGEVSEQYF.

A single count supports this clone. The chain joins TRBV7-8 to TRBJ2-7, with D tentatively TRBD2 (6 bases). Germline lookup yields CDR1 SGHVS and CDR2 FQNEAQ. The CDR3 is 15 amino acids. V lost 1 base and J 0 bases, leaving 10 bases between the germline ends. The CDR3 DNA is TGTGCCAGCAGCTTAGACCGGGGGTACTCCTACGAGCAGTACTTC. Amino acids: CASSLDRGYSYEQYF.